This T cell receptor beta chain was identified in a study of T cells after yellow fever vaccination. Background on the study: Any fraction with a low cell number was prepared using SMART-Seq v4 Ultra Low Input. Study-wide results and limits: Detected again after the booster were most primary-vaccination clones, at nearly 97% CD4 and 80% to 90% CD8. Relatively few clonotypes were ones that appeared in both CD4 and CD8 compartments.

V shed 4 bases and J 5 bases; nucleotides not matched to a gene: 2. Per germline, CDR1 MNHEY and CDR2 SVGAGI. This CDR3 has 13 residues. This clonotype was seen more than once but under ten times. Its target is not known. The 5'RACE template-switching step produced TCR cDNA and added a universal primer site and UMIs. TCRdb re-called the 5' RACE reads with MiXCR, one entry per CDR3 protein. The table shows under 150,000 distinct CDR3 sequences, with about 16% occurring only once. The TCR was taken from a man younger than 30 who received the YFV17D yellow fever vaccine. The chain joins TRBV6-5 to TRBJ2-1; 7 nucleotides agree with TRBD1. The specimen comprised CD8+ T cells sorted from PBMCs, sampled 5 days after the yellow fever booster vaccination. Here the CDR3 reads CASSSDRDNEQFF. The CDR3 coding sequence is TGTGCCAGCAGTTCCGACAGGGACAATGAGCAGTTCTTC.